One sample yielded the 23 T cell receptor beta chains listed below, sequenced in a study of T cells in localized non-small cell lung cancer. Here immunoSEQ multiplex PCR was the method, and the copy in TCRdb shows in-frame clones only, minus some. Here the sample spans roughly 15,000 clones, about 90% being singletons. The sample consisted of peripheral blood mononuclear cells, taken before any cancer treatment. The origin of the receptors is a woman between 35 and 70 years old with stage III lung adenocarcinoma.

The chain carries TRBV4-1 and TRBJ1-4; 9 positions agree with TRBD1. V was pared by 0 bases and J by 8 bases, with 4 bases of the junction left unmatched. Germline V gene data show CDR1 as MGHRA and CDR2 as YSYEKL. CDR3 size: 15 residues. CDR3 DNA: TGCGCCAGCAGCCAAGATCCCGGGACAGGGGAAAAACTGTTTTTT. As protein: CASSQDPGTGEKLFF.

CDR3 region: CASSFTGMGSYNEQFF. DNA of the CDR3: TGCGCCAGCAGCTTTACGGGGATGGGCTCCTACAATGAGCAGTTCTTC. The chain couples TRBV5-1 to TRBJ2-1, with D possibly matching TRBD2 (5 bases). The CDR3 totals 16 residues. V was pared by 2 bases and J by 0 bases, with 12 bases between. Per the germline V gene, CDR1 is SGHRS and CDR2 is YFSETQ.

J is TRBJ1-1 and V is TRBV10-1, with 9 bases matching TRBD1. V lost 6 bases to trimming and J lost 7 bases; unmatched junction nucleotides: 9. This CDR3 contains 14 residues. Germline assignment: CDR1 WNHNN and CDR2 SYGVQD (reference sequence). The CDR3 DNA reads as TGCGCCAGCAGCCCTGGACAGGGGCAGGGTGAAGCTTTCTTT. Translating gives CASSPGQGQGEAFF.

The chain carries TRBV19 and TRBJ1-1; tentative D call: TRBD1 (5 bases). The CDR3 is 14 residues long. Trimming took off 6 bases at V and 1 base at J, with 12 bases between the two ends. Germline CDR1 and CDR2: LNHDA and SQIVND (reference sequence). The CDR3 nucleotides are TGTGCCAGTAGCCCACAGGTCGGGAACACTGAAGCTTTCTTT. It encodes CASSPQVGNTEAFF.

This chain links TRBV27 with TRBJ1-3; 7 bases agree with TRBD1. In germline, CDR1 is MNHEY, CDR2 SMNVEV (reference sequence). The length of the CDR3 is 15 residues. The V segment lost 8 bases and the J segment 8 bases; nucleotides outside the gene matches: 15. The CDR3 nucleotides are TGTGCCAGCGGAAATACCGGGACAGCCAAGGACACCATATATTTT. Translation: CASGNTGTAKDTIYF.

This chain uses TRBV14 with TRBJ1-2; D may be TRBD1 (5 bases). Trimming took 1 base from V and 7 from J, leaving 16 bases between them. The CDR3 is 15 amino acids. Germline V gives CDR1 SGHDN, CDR2 FVKESK. CDR3: CASSQGSAGQAGYTF. DNA of the CDR3: TGTGCCAGCAGCCAAGGGTCGGCGGGGCAAGCTGGCTACACCTTC.

The genes are TRBV5-6 and TRBJ1-5; unclear D gene. The germline CDR1 and CDR2 sequences are SGHDT and YYEEEE. V lost 0 bases and J 7 bases, leaving 14 bases between the germline ends. The length of the CDR3 is 15 residues. The chain's CDR3 is CASSLDPGVNQPQHF. Here the CDR3 DNA reads TGTGCCAGCAGCTTGGATCCGGGAGTGAACCAGCCCCAGCATTTT.

This clone was observed once. The chain combines TRBV19 with TRBJ1-5, with a possible D match to TRBD1 (6 bases). Trimming took off 7 bases at V and 0 bases at J, with 13 bases between the two ends. The V gene's germline CDR1 is LNHDA and CDR2 SQIVND (reference sequence). The CDR3 runs to 15 residues. CDR3 sequence (DNA): TGTGCCAGTAAAAGTCTGGACAGTAGCAATCAGCCCCAGCATTTT. Amino acid sequence: CASKSLDSSNQPQHF.

The chain recombines TRBV4-3 with TRBJ1-2, with no clear D. The CDR3 sequence is 15 residues long. V was clipped by 1 base and J by 3 bases, with 12 bases between them. From germline, CDR1 is LGHNA and CDR2 YSLEER. The CDR3 loop is CASSQGLVGHYGYTF. The DNA of the CDR3 is TGCGCCAGCAGCCAAGGCCTTGTAGGGCACTATGGCTACACCTTC.

J is TRBJ1-2 and V is TRBV7-9; D unclear. Trimming pared 11 bases from V and 12 bases from J, leaving 10 bases between. The CDR3 runs to 8 residues. The germline V gene has CDR1 SEHNR and CDR2 FQNEAQ (reference sequence). The CDR3 sequence is CAAFPHTF. The CDR3 nucleotides are TGTGCCGCATTTCCCCACACCTTC.

This clone came up once. The V call is TRBV7-9, the J call TRBJ2-5, with D tentatively TRBD2 (6 bases). This CDR3 has 14 residues. The germline V gene encodes CDR1 SEHNR and CDR2 FQNEAQ (reference sequence). V shed 8 bases and J shed 3 bases, with 16 bases lying between them. CDR3: CASFLDYFKETQYF. CDR3 DNA: TGTGCCAGCTTCTTGGACTATTTCAAAGAGACCCAGTACTTC.

The chain is built from TRBV7-2 and TRBJ1-3; unclear D gene. CDR3 length: 13 amino acids. The ends were cut back, 2 bases at V and 8 bases at J, with 10 bases in the middle. Germline V gene sequence: CDR1 SGHTA, CDR2 FQGNSA. The CDR3 loop reads CASSLQAGDTIYF. CDR3 sequence (DNA): TGTGCCAGCAGCTTACAGGCAGGAGACACCATATATTTT.

The chain links TRBV10-3 to TRBJ1-2; no definite D call. Germline V gives CDR1 ENHRY, CDR2 SYGVKD. V was trimmed by 6 bases and J by 0 bases, leaving 8 bases between them. This CDR3 is 13 amino acids long. This CDR3 reads CAIRSTANYGYTF. For the CDR3, the DNA is TGTGCCATCAGGTCGACGGCTAACTATGGCTACACCTTC.

The V gene is TRBV6-1, the J gene TRBJ1-4; no clear D. The germline V gene has CDR1 MNHNS and CDR2 SASEGT. Trimming stripped 0 bases from V and 10 bases from J, with 12 bases between. The CDR3 length is 14 residues. The CDR3 bases are TGTGCCAGCAGTGAAGCGTACCCTTCGGGAAAACTGTTTTTT. Translation: CASSEAYPSGKLFF.

V usage is TRBV4-2 and J usage is TRBJ2-3, with D perhaps matching TRBD1 (6 bases). Germline loops: CDR1 LGHNA, CDR2 YNFKEQ. The V gene lost 6 bases and the J gene lost 2 bases, with 15 bases spanning the gap. The CDR3 spans 15 residues. CDR3: CASRQYQGYTDTQYF. CDR3 sequence (DNA): TGTGCCAGCAGGCAGTACCAGGGGTACACAGATACGCAGTATTTT.

The V and J genes are TRBV11-3 and TRBJ2-1; 12 positions agree with TRBD2. V was pared by 6 bases and J by 4 bases, with 4 bases of the junction left unmatched. Germline V gives CDR1 SGHNT, CDR2 YENEEA. The CDR3 runs to 15 residues. The CDR3 loop reads CASSSGTSGYNEQFF. CDR3 sequence (DNA): TGTGCCAGCAGTTCCGGGACTAGCGGGTACAATGAGCAGTTCTTC.

V and J are TRBV19 and TRBJ1-1; no firm D call. This CDR3 region has 14 residues. Germline values: CDR1 LNHDA, CDR2 SQIVND (reference sequence). V lost 6 bases and J 2 bases, leaving 13 bases between the germline ends. Here the CDR3 DNA reads TGTGCCAGTAGGAGTGGAGGGATAAACACTGAAGCTTTCTTT. It specifies CASRSGGINTEAFF.

The sample holds one count of this clone. This chain links TRBV6-1 with TRBJ1-2, with D maybe TRBD1 (5 bases). V lost 9 bases and J lost 4, with 12 bases in between. Germline CDR1 MNHNS, CDR2 SASEGT. The CDR3 contains 12 residues. CDR3 protein: CASRRDFYGYTF. Written as DNA, the CDR3 is TGTGCCAGTCGAAGGGACTTCTATGGCTACACCTTC.

Notes on this clone: The junction departs from the called germline gene at one end, perhaps through a read error. The chain carries TRBV6-6 and TRBJ2-7; D is unresolved. The CDR3 has 12 amino acids. Germline V CDR1 and CDR2: MNHNY, SVGAGI (reference sequence). The CDR3 sequence: CASSYYAVPVNF. The DNA of the CDR3 is TGTGCCAGCAGTTACTACGCGGTCCCGGTTAACTTC.

V usage is TRBV6-6 and J usage is TRBJ2-1; perhaps TRBD1 as D (5 bases). Germline V lookup: CDR1 MNHNY, CDR2 SVGAGI (reference sequence). The CDR3 covers 12 residues. The CDR3 region is CASDRGQGEQFF. DNA of the CDR3: TGTGCGTCTGATAGGGGCCAGGGTGAGCAGTTCTTC.

The chain couples TRBV7-9 to TRBJ2-7, with 10 bases aligning to TRBD1. The CDR3 loop spans 15 amino acids. J was trimmed by 5 bases and V by 1 base; bases with no gene match: 5. Germline lookup yields CDR1 SEHNR and CDR2 FQNEAQ (reference sequence). The DNA for the CDR3 is TGTGCCAGCAGCTTAGATTGGGACAGGGGCCACGAGCAGTACTTC. Translation: CASSLDWDRGHEQYF.

This chain joins TRBV6-5 and TRBJ1-2; 10 positions match TRBD1. Germline lookup yields CDR1 MNHEY and CDR2 SVGAGI. This CDR3 is built from 14 residues. V shed 2 bases and J 8 bases; nucleotides not matched to a gene: 5. CDR3: CASSYRTGQGGYTF. The CDR3 DNA follows: TGTGCCAGCAGTTACCGGACGGGACAGGGGGGCTACACCTTC.

V and J are TRBV4-2 and TRBJ1-5; D unresolved. The CDR3 has 13 residues. V lost 0 bases, J lost 5 bases, and 5 bases lay in between. Germline V gene data show CDR1 as LGHNA and CDR2 as YNFKEQ. The CDR3 spells CASSQDIHQPQHF. The CDR3 coding sequence is TGTGCCAGCAGCCAAGATATCCATCAGCCCCAGCATTTT.